Listed here are 18 T cell receptor beta chains from one sample, sequenced in a study of blood T cell repertoires in COVID-19. The data were produced by immunoSEQ multiplex PCR, yet TCRdb's version contains in-frame clones alone and is incomplete. This repertoire shows more than 95,000 clones, about 85% found once; its top ten account for approximately 3.1%. The sequenced sample consisted of peripheral blood. Receptors originate from a man aged 45 to 65 in a cohort sampled during active COVID-19.

The V gene is TRBV7-9, the J gene TRBJ1-1; 10 nucleotides align to TRBD1. Unmatched junction bases numbered 17, after V lost 5 bases and J lost 5 bases. The germline V gene has CDR1 SEHNR and CDR2 FQNEAQ (reference sequence). The CDR3 length is 18 residues. The CDR3 DNA is TGTGCCAGCAGCCAATACCCCCGGGACAGGGGTCGATTGACTGAAGCTTTCTTT. It encodes CASSQYPRDRGRLTEAFF.

The V gene is TRBV12-3 or TRBV12-4, the J gene TRBJ1-2; D is perhaps TRBD1 (5 bases). The length of the CDR3 is 13 residues. Deletions cut 2 bases from V and 8 bases from J, with 12 bases between. This chain's CDR3 is CASSLSGAGGYTF. CDR3 nucleotide sequence: TGTGCCAGCAGTTTATCCGGGGCGGGGGGCTACACCTTC.

Concerning this clone itself: The junction does not match germline at one end; this may be a read error. This chain connects TRBV12-3 or TRBV12-4 to TRBJ2-3; 11 nucleotides match TRBD2. This CDR3 has 11 amino acids. CDR3 sequence: CASRYRLAGTF. The CDR3 DNA sequence: TGTGCCAGCAGATATAGACTAGCGGGGACTTTT.

The sample holds a few counts of this clone. This chain connects TRBV10-1 to TRBJ1-5; the D gene is possibly TRBD1 (6 bases). The CDR3 totals 13 residues. Per germline, CDR1 WNHNN and CDR2 SYGVQD (reference sequence). Trimming took 7 bases from V and 5 from J, leaving 12 bases between them. CDR3 sequence reads: CASIRGTYQPQHF. CDR3 in DNA: TGCGCCAGCATTAGGGGGACCTATCAGCCCCAGCATTTT.

This clone appeared a few times. The chain has TRBV10-3 and TRBJ2-7, with TRBD2 identical over 9 bases. The CDR3 has 17 amino acids. Losses at the gene ends were 0 bases for V and 1 base for J; bases not matched to a gene: 7. Looked up from germline, CDR1 is ENHRY and CDR2 is SYGVKD. CDR3 in amino acids: CAISESGRLAGSYEQYF. CDR3 nucleotides: TGTGCCATCAGTGAGTCAGGTAGGCTAGCGGGGTCCTACGAGCAGTACTTC.

A word on this clone: The sample carries other DNA sequences with the same CDR3. This rearrangement joins TRBV18 to TRBJ2-1; no reliable D call. The CDR3 contains 15 residues. Germline loops: CDR1 KGHSH, CDR2 LQKENI. V was clipped by 6 bases and J by 0 bases, with 12 bases between them. The CDR3 loop reads CASSPLLSSYNEQFF. The DNA of the CDR3 is TGTGCCAGCTCTCCTCTCTTGAGCTCCTACAATGAGCAGTTCTTC.

The chain recombines TRBV7-2 with TRBJ1-1; 8 nucleotides agree with TRBD1. Looked up from germline, CDR1 is SGHTA and CDR2 is FQGNSA. This CDR3 contains 14 residues. V gave up 5 bases and J gave up 7 bases; unmatched junction bases: 9. CDR3 amino acids: CASSPHRGKGEAFF. CDR3 coding DNA: TGTGCCAGCAGCCCCCACAGGGGGAAGGGTGAAGCTTTCTTT.

The J gene is TRBJ2-7, the V gene TRBV11-2; tentatively, D is TRBD2 (6 bases). The CDR3 runs to 15 residues. Trimming took off 0 bases at V and 1 base at J, with 10 bases between the two ends. Germline lookup yields CDR1 SGHAT and CDR2 FQNNGV. CDR3 DNA: TGTGCCAGCAGCTTAGACCGGGACTTGTCCTACGAGCAGTACTTC. Translated: CASSLDRDLSYEQYF.

The chain uses TRBV4-1 and TRBJ2-1; 7 positions agree with TRBD1. Losses at the gene ends were 3 bases for V and 0 bases for J; bases not matched to a gene: 2. The CDR3 is made up of 15 amino acids. In germline, CDR1 is MGHRA, CDR2 YSYEKL. The chain's CDR3 is CASSQRQGSYNEQFF. The DNA for the CDR3 is TGCGCCAGCAGCCAGCGACAGGGCTCCTACAATGAGCAGTTCTTC.

The gene calls are TRBV7-9 and TRBJ2-3; 7 positions agree with TRBD1. The CDR3 is 17 amino acids. The junction had 9 bases not matched to a gene; V was cut back by 1 base and J by 2 bases. Germline V lookup: CDR1 SEHNR, CDR2 FQNEAQ (reference sequence). The chain's CDR3 is CASSLGGTATYTDTQYF. The CDR3 nucleotides are TGTGCCAGCAGCTTAGGGGGGACAGCGACATACACAGATACGCAGTATTTT.

This clone is a singleton in its sample. This rearrangement joins TRBV6-5 to TRBJ1-1; D unresolved. Trimming took off 5 bases at V and 1 base at J, with 8 bases between the two ends. Germline assignment: CDR1 MNHEY and CDR2 SVGAGI. CDR3 length equals 13 residues. CDR3 sequence reads: CASSPGRNTEAFF. For the CDR3, the DNA is TGTGCCAGCAGTCCCGGGAGGAACACTGAAGCTTTCTTT.

J is TRBJ1-4 and V is TRBV5-6; D uncertain. The CDR3 is made up of 15 amino acids. Germline CDR1 and CDR2: SGHDT and YYEEEE. The V gene lost 2 bases and the J gene lost 5 bases, with 13 bases spanning the gap. CDR3 sequence (DNA): TGTGCCAGCAGCTTCGGACTCACCTTCAATGAAAAACTGTTTTTT. Its translation is CASSFGLTFNEKLFF.

The V call is TRBV11-2, the J call TRBJ2-5; 8 nucleotides agree with TRBD1. CDR1 is SGHAT and CDR2 is FQNNGV in the germline V gene. J was trimmed by 5 bases and V by 5 bases; bases with no gene match: 10. This CDR3 comprises 15 residues. CDR3: CASSRGTGWVETQYF. CDR3 sequence (DNA): TGTGCCAGCAGCCGCGGGACAGGATGGGTGGAGACCCAGTACTTC.

About this clone itself: Other nucleotide sequences in the sample specify the same CDR3. The CDR3 here is CASSPDRGYGYTF. The CDR3 coding sequence is TGTGCCAGCTCACCCGACAGGGGGTATGGCTACACCTTC. The V call is TRBV18, the J call TRBJ1-2; 9 positions agree with TRBD1. The CDR3 extends over 13 amino acids. The J segment lost 5 bases and the V segment lost 3 bases, leaving 1 base of the junction unmatched. CDR1 KGHSH and CDR2 LQKENI come from the germline V gene.

The V and J genes are TRBV7-3 and TRBJ1-2; no clear D gene. The germline V and J ends were trimmed by 0 bases and 1 base, with 6 bases remaining between them. The CDR3 extends over 14 amino acids. Germline CDR1 is SGHTA and CDR2 is FQGTGA. CDR3 DNA: TGTGCCAGCAGCTTAACTCGGGATAACTATGGCTACACCTTC. This translates into CASSLTRDNYGYTF.

The chain combines TRBV2 with TRBJ2-2; perhaps TRBD1 as D (5 bases). CDR1 is SNHLY and CDR2 is FYNNEI in the germline V gene. The length of the CDR3 is 13 residues. Trimming shortened V by 6 bases and J by 1 base, and 6 bases separated the two germline ends. CDR3 nucleotide sequence: TGTGCCAGCAGCGGACAGAACACCGGGGAGCTGTTTTTT. It yields the protein CASSGQNTGELFF.

The V gene is TRBV15, the J gene TRBJ1-4; weak D call: TRBD1 (5 bases). The CDR3 totals 15 residues. Germline V gene data show CDR1 as LNHNV and CDR2 as YYDKDF (reference sequence). Between the trimmed V and J ends, which lost 0 bases and 8 bases, there was a span of 13 bases. The CDR3 DNA reads as TGTGCCACCAGCAGAGATCAGGGTTGGGGCGAAAAACTGTTTTTT. It yields the protein CATSRDQGWGEKLFF.

The rearrangement links TRBV2 to TRBJ1-3, with 10 bases that match TRBD1. This CDR3 region has 17 residues. V lost 2 bases and J lost 3; bases outside the gene matches: 7. Germline assignment: CDR1 SNHLY and CDR2 FYNNEI. The CDR3 DNA sequence: TGTGCCAGCAGTGAATACGGTGGACAGGGGGGTGGAAACACCATATATTTT. Amino acid sequence: CASSEYGGQGGGNTIYF.